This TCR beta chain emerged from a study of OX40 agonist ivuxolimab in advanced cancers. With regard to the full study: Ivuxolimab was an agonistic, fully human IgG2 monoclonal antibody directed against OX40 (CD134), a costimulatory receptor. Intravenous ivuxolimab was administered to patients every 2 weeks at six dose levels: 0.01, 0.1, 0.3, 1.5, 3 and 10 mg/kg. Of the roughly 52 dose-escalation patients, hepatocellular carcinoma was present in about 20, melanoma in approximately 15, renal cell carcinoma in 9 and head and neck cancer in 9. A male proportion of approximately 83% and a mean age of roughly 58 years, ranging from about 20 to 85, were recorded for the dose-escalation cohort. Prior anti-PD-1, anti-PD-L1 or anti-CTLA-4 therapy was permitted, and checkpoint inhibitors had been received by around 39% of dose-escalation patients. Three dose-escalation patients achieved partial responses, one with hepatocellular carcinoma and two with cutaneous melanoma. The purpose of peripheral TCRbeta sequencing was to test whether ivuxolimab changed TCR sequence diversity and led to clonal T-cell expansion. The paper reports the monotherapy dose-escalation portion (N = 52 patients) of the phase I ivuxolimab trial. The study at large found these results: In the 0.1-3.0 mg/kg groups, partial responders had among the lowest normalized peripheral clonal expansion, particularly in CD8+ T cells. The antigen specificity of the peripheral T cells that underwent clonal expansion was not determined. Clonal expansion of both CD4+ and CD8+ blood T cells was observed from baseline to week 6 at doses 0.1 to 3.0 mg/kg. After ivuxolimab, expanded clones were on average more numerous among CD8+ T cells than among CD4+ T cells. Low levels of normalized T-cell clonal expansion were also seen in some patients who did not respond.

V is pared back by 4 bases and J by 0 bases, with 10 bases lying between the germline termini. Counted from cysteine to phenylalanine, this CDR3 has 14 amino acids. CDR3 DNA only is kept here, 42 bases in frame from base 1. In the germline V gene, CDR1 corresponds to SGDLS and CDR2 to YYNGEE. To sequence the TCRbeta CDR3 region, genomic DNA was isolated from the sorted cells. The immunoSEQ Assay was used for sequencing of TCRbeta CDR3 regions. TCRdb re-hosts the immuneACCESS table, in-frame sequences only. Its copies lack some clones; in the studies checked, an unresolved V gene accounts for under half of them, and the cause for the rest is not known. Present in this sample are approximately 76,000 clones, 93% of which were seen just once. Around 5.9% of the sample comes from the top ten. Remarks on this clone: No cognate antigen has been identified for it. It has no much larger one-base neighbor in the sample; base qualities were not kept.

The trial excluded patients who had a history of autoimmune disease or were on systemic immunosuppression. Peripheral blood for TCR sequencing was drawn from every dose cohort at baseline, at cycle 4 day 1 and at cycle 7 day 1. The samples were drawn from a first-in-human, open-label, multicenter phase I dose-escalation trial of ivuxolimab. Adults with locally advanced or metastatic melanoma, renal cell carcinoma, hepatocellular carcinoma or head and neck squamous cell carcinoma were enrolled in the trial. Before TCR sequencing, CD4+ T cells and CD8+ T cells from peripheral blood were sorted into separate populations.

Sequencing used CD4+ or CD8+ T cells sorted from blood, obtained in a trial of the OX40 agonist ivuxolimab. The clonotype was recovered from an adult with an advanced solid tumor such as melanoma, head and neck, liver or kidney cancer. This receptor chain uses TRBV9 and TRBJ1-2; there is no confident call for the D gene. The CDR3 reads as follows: CASSPTGPNYGYTF. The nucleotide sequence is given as TGTGCCAGCAGCCCTACCGGGCCTAACTATGGCTACACCTTC.